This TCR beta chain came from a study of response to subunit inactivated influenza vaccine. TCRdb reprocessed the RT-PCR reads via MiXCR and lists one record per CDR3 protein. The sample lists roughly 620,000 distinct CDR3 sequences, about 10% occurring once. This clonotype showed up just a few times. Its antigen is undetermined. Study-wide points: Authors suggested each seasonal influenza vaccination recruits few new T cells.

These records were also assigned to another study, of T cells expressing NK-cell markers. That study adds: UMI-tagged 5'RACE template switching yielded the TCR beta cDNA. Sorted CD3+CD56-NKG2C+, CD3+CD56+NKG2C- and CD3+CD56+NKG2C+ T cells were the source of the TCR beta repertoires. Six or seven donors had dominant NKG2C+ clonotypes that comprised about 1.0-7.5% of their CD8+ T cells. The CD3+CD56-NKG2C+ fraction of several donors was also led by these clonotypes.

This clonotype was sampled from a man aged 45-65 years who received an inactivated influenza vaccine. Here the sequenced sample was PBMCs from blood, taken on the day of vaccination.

The CDR3 sequence: CASSLYHSSGETQYF. CDR3 nucleotides: TGTGCCAGCAGCTTATACCACAGTTCGGGGGAGACCCAGTACTTC. The chain recombines TRBV7-2 with TRBJ2-5, with a tentative D call TRBD2 (5 bases). This CDR3 has 15 residues. Germline values: CDR1 SGHTA, CDR2 FQGNSA. Trimming left V 2 bases short and J 5 bases short, with 15 bases between.